This TCR beta chain was identified in a study of prognosis after radiotherapy for stage I lung cancer. Study at large: A handful of patients had distant metastases at a median of around seven months after radiotherapy, and fewer than 18 showed no significant progression.

The ends were cut back, 4 bases at V and 3 bases at J, with 12 bases in the middle. The germline gives CDR1 LNHDA, CDR2 SQIVND (reference sequence). This CDR3 region has 14 residues. The genomic DNA TCR beta CDR3 region underwent two rounds of multiplex PCR. Primers were specific to each TRBV and TRBJ gene in first-round PCR. TCRdb re-derived calls from the multiplex PCR reads in MiXCR, one entry per CDR3 protein. The repertoire holds fewer than 35,000 distinct CDR3 sequences, with around 48% as singletons. This clonotype was seen ten or more times. The sample consisted of PBMCs, taken before or after stereotactic body radiation therapy (not recorded which). This rearrangement joins TRBV19 to TRBJ1-1, with D maybe TRBD1 (6 bases). The sequence came from a donor over 45 with non-small cell lung cancer. The CDR3 DNA reads as TGTGCCAGTAGTAAATATTACAGGGACACTGAAGCTTTCTTT. Its translation: CASSKYYRDTEAFF. Drawing the rest from reference TRBV19 and TRBJ1-1, the complete variable domain is DGGITQSPKYLFRKEGQNVTLSCEQNLNHDAMYWYRQDPGQGLRLIYYSQIVNDFQKGDIAEGYSVSREKKESFPLTVTSAQKNPTAFYLCASSKYYRDTEAFFGQGTRLTVV.